What follows describes a single TCR beta chain. The data belong to a study of blood T cell repertoires in COVID-19. About the research overall: Acute-phase and convalescent COVID-19 samples originated in the United States, Italy and Spain. Sample material is recorded as cDNA or gDNA derived from T cells, B-cell-depleted T cells, or PBMCs.

Libraries were prepared by immunoSEQ multiplex PCR; TCRdb keeps only in-frame clonotypes and omits some of them. The sample yields some 90,000 clones, around four fifths seen once. V was shortened by 4 bases and J by 3 bases, with 7 bases between the two germline ends. Germline CDR1 KGHSH, CDR2 LQKENI. There are 13 residues in the CDR3. The receptor was isolated from a human donor in a cohort sampled during active COVID-19. This chain connects TRBV18 to TRBJ1-5; D unresolved. Sequencing was performed on peripheral blood. For the CDR3, the DNA is TGTGCCAGCTCACGAGAAAACAATCAGCCCCAGCATTTT. Encoded protein: CASSRENNQPQHF.